This T cell receptor (beta chain) was captured in a study of blood T cell repertoires in COVID-19. The protocol was immunoSEQ multiplex PCR, while the TCRdb copy is restricted to in-frame clones and leaves out a portion. The table shows some 150,000 clones, with 75% to 85% occurring only once. Germline V gene lookup returns CDR1 SGHTA and CDR2 FQGNSA. The V gene end was trimmed by 4 bases and the J gene end by 3 bases; junction bases not matched to a gene: 4. The CDR3 has 15 amino acids. The clonotype originates from a woman older than 75 with acute or convalescent COVID-19. V is TRBV7-2 and J is TRBJ1-3; 9 bases match TRBD1. Sequencing was done on a sample of peripheral blood. The CDR3 reads CASSSQGALGNTIYF. CDR3 DNA: TGTGCCAGCAGCTCACAGGGGGCGCTTGGAAACACCATATATTTT.